This T cell receptor (beta chain) was captured in a study of CD8 T cells in ankylosing spondylitis (dated by TCRdb to about 2017). For context, the study as a whole: To find TCR variants linked to disease, the study profiled T cell receptor beta repertoires in ankylosing spondylitis patients and healthy donors. The full study cohort comprised around 23 ankylosing spondylitis patients and approximately 100 healthy donors. Samples of peripheral blood were taken, and for ankylosing spondylitis patients, synovial fluid was collected as well. Broader findings and caveats from the paper: A TCR beta motif of several highly homologous amino acid variants appeared characteristic of blood from ankylosing spondylitis patients. Some of the motif variants had been reported before in the synovial fluid and blood of reactive arthritis patients, a finding that suggests common disease-initiation mechanisms. The disease-linked clones showed a CD8+ phenotype and occurred at relatively low frequencies in peripheral blood. According to the report, matched synovial fluid samples from ankylosing spondylitis patients were significantly enriched for the disease-linked clones.

There are a few counts of this clonotype. There is no known antigen for this receptor. Base quality data are lacking; no much larger clone is found one base away. Sequenced on an Illumina HiSeq 2500. Quantitative 5'-RACE with molecular barcodes was the method used to prepare the TCR beta libraries. Per the source publication's procedure: Disease-linked TCR variants were identified with a new computational method built on a probabilistic model of VDJ rearrangement. Starting from the raw public reads, TCRdb applied fastp trimming at Q25, assembled clones with MiXCR and retained in-frame beta chains. Every distinct CDR3 protein forms one entry, paired with its most common genes and DNA. TCRdb, rather than the study authors, made the V and J calls. The sample table contains approximately 150,000 distinct CDR3 sequences; only one count was recorded for 17% of them. Clones ranked in the top ten supply around a third of the sample.

The germline V end is reduced by 0 bases and the J end by 0 bases; junction bases left unmatched: 2. Based on the germline V gene (reference sequence), the CDR1 and CDR2 sequences are MNHEY and SMNVEV. CDR3 length: 16 amino acids, cysteine to phenylalanine. Solely the CDR3 DNA is kept, with 48 bases framed from the first base. Sample: blood, either unsorted or a sorted T cell fraction (not recorded which). This receptor chain uses TRBV27 and TRBJ2-1; TRBD2 aligns with 7 central bases. The receptor's source is a male donor with ankylosing spondylitis. The DNA is TGTGCCAGCAGTTTATCTGGCGGGAGCTCCTACAATGAGCAGTTCTTC. It codes for CASSLSGGSSYNEQFF.